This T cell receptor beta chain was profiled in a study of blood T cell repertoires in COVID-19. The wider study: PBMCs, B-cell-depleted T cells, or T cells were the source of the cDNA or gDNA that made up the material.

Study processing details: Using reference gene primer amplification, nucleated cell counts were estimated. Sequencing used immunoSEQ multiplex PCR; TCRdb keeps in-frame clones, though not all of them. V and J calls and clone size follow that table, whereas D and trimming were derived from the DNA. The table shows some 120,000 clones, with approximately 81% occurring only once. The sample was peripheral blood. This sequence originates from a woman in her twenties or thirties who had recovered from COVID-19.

This CDR3 reads CASSQRLAENNNEQFF. CDR3 DNA sequence: TGTGCCAGCAGCCAGCGACTAGCGGAGAACAACAATGAGCAGTTCTTC. This sequence joins TRBV7-8 and TRBJ2-1, with 9 bases matching TRBD2. Germline V gene data show CDR1 as SGHVS and CDR2 as FQNEAQ. This CDR3 contains 16 residues. Trimming at V came to 5 bases and at J to 5 bases, leaving 10 bases not matched to a gene.